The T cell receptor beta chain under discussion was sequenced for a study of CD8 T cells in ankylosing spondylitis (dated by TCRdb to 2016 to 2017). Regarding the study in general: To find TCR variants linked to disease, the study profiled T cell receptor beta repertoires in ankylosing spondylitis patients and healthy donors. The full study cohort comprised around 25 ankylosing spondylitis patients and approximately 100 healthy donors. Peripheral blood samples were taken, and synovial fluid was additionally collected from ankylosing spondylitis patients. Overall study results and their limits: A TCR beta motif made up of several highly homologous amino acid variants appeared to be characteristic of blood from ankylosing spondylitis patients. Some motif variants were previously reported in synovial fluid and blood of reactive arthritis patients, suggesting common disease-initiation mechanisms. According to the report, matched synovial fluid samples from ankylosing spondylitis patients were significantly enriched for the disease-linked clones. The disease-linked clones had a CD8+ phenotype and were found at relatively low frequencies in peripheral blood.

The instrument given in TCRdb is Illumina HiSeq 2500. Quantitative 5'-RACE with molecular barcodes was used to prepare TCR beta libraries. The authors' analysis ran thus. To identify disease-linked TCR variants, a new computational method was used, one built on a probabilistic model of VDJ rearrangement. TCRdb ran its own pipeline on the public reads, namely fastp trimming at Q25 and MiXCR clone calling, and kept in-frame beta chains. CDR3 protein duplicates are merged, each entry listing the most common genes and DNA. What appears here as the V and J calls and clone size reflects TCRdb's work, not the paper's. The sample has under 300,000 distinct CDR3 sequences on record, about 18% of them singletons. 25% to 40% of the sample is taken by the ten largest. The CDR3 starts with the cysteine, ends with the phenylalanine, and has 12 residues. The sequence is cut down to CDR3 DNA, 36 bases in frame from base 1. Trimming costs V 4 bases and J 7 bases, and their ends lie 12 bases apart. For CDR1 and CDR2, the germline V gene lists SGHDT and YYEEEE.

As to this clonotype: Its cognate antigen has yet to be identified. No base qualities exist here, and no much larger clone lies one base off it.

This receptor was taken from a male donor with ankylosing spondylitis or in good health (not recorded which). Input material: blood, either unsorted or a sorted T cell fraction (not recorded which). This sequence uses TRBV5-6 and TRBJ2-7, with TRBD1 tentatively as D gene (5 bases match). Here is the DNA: TGTGCCAGCAGCCAGGGATCCCTTGAGCAGTACTTC. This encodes CASSQGSLEQYF.